The 20 T cell receptor beta chains listed next were all sequenced from one sample in a study of blood T cell repertoires in COVID-19. Some clones are missing from TCRdb's copy, which holds only in-frame ones; the method was immunoSEQ multiplex PCR. This table has 50,000 or so clones, around 86% appearing once. The material sequenced was peripheral blood. These receptors originate from a woman of 80 years or more with acute or convalescent COVID-19.

This clone was recorded once. The V gene is TRBV5-1, the J gene TRBJ1-2; D is perhaps TRBD1 (5 bases). The CDR3 has 16 residues. CDR1 and CDR2 from the germline V gene are SGHRS and YFSETQ. V shed 1 base and J shed 5 bases, with 18 bases lying between them. CDR3 sequence (DNA): TGCGCCAGCAGCTTGTCATCGACAGCATCGGTATATGGCTACACCTTC. It is translated as CASSLSSTASVYGYTF.

The chain combines TRBV4-2 with TRBJ1-5; 9 bases match TRBD1. The V and J ends lost 2 bases and 3 bases, in that order; junction bases with no gene match: 5. The germline V gene has CDR1 LGHNA and CDR2 YNFKEQ. The CDR3 contains 16 residues. The CDR3 reads CASSQPGTGNNQPQHF. The CDR3 nucleotides read TGTGCCAGCAGCCAACCCGGGACAGGGAACAATCAGCCCCAGCATTTT.

This clone appeared a single time. The chain has TRBV3-1 (or the pseudogene TRBV3-2) and TRBJ1-2; no clear D. V was clipped by 0 bases and J by 5 bases, with 7 bases between them. Germline CDR1 and CDR2: LGHDT and YNNKEL (reference sequence). This CDR3 is built from 13 residues. The CDR3 sequence: CASSQEGRYGYTF. DNA of the CDR3: TGTGCCAGCAGCCAAGAGGGCCGGTATGGCTACACCTTC.

V usage is TRBV6-2 or TRBV6-3 and J usage is TRBJ2-3; 11 nucleotides match TRBD2. The germline CDR1 and CDR2 sequences are MNHEY and SVGEGT. V lost 1 base and J lost 4; bases outside the gene matches: 4. The CDR3 is made up of 16 amino acids. The CDR3 here is CASSYLTSGISDTQYF. CDR3 DNA sequence: TGTGCCAGCAGTTACTTGACTAGCGGGATCTCAGATACGCAGTATTTT.

This clone was observed a single time. The gene calls are TRBV2 and TRBJ1-2, with D possibly TRBD1 on 6 matching bases. The V gene lost 2 bases and the J gene lost 4 bases, with 14 bases spanning the gap. Germline-derived CDR1 and CDR2 are SNHLY and FYNNEI. The CDR3 totals 15 residues. CDR3 DNA sequence: TGTGCCAGCAGTGAACAAGACAGGCTATCCTATGGCTACACCTTC. This sequence encodes CASSEQDRLSYGYTF.

This chain uses TRBV5-3 with TRBJ2-7; 8 positions match TRBD1. TRBV5-3 is flagged as an ORF with uncertain function. The CDR3 is 15 amino acids. The V segment lost 10 bases and the J segment 1 base; nucleotides outside the gene matches: 13. Written as DNA, the CDR3 is TGTGCCGCCACTAAACCGGGACAGGTTTCCTACGAGCAGTACTTC. It is translated as CAATKPGQVSYEQYF.

The chain couples TRBV18 to TRBJ2-7, with 7 bases identical to TRBD2. Germline V gives CDR1 KGHSH, CDR2 LQKENI. The CDR3 totals 13 residues. J gave up 4 bases and V 1 base, and 1 base lay outside the gene matches. In nucleotides, the CDR3 is TGTGCCAGCTCACCACTGGGGGGGTACGAGCAGTACGTC. Translation: CASSPLGGYEQYV.

The V and J genes are TRBV5-1 and TRBJ2-3; 8 bases fit TRBD2. The germline V gene has CDR1 SGHRS and CDR2 YFSETQ. V trimming: 5 bases; J trimming: 2 bases; junction bases outside the gene matches: 7. The CDR3 contains 15 residues. The CDR3 sequence: CASRIIAGITDTQYF. The CDR3 nucleotides read TGCGCCAGCAGGATTATAGCGGGGATCACAGATACGCAGTATTTT.

This clone was seen only a few times. The rearrangement joins TRBV19 to TRBJ1-4; TRBD1 agrees at 9 bases. V lost 5 bases and J lost 5; bases outside the gene matches: 9. The CDR3 runs to 16 residues. Germline loops: CDR1 LNHDA, CDR2 SQIVND (reference sequence). The CDR3 spells CASSPRQGVRNEKLFF. DNA of the CDR3: TGTGCCAGTAGTCCTCGACAGGGGGTTAGGAATGAAAAACTGTTTTTT.

Only a few counts were recorded for this clone. V usage is TRBV5-1 and J usage is TRBJ2-3; a possible D gene is TRBD1 (5 bases). CDR1 and CDR2 from the germline V gene are SGHRS and YFSETQ. CDR3 length equals 14 residues. The V end was cut by 0 bases, the J end by 6 bases, with 11 bases between. CDR3 region: CASSLEWGSDTQYF. The DNA of the CDR3 is TGCGCCAGCAGCTTGGAGTGGGGCTCGGATACGCAGTATTTT. The whole variable domain, filled in from reference TRBV5-1 and TRBJ2-3, reads KAGVTQTPRYLIKTRGQQVTLSCSPISGHRSVSWYQQTPGQGLQFLFEYFSETQRNKGNFPGRFSGRQFSNSRSEMNVSTLELGDSALYLCASSLEWGSDTQYFGPGTRLTVL.

The CDR3 sequence is CSTDFFGGGQFF. Written as DNA, the CDR3 is TGCAGCACCGATTTCTTCGGGGGGGGGCAGTTCTTC. This rearrangement joins TRBV29-1 to TRBJ2-1, with TRBD2 identical over 8 bases. With V trimmed by 8 bases and J by 12 bases, 12 bases remained unmatched. Germline V gene data show CDR1 as SQVTM and CDR2 as ANQGSEA. The CDR3 is made up of 12 amino acids.

The chain has TRBV7-9 and TRBJ1-6; possible D gene TRBD1, 6 bases. V dropped 0 bases and J dropped 7 bases, with 10 bases sitting between them. The CDR3 contains 15 residues. The germline CDR1 and CDR2 sequences are SEHNR and FQNEAQ (reference sequence). CDR3 region: CASSLASQGNSPLHF. The CDR3 DNA sequence: TGTGCCAGCAGCTTAGCGAGTCAGGGGAATTCACCCCTCCACTTT.

The chain combines TRBV28 with TRBJ2-1, with TRBD2 as a possible D gene (5 bases). The CDR3 has 13 residues. Trimming took 8 bases from V and 1 from J, leaving 9 bases between them. Germline lookup yields CDR1 MDHEN and CDR2 SYDVKM. CDR3 loop: CASRTGSYNEQFF. The CDR3 bases are TGTGCCAGCCGGACGGGATCCTACAATGAGCAGTTCTTC.

V and J are TRBV2 and TRBJ1-5; 11 nucleotides agree with TRBD1. Germline-derived CDR1 and CDR2 are SNHLY and FYNNEI. This CDR3 comprises 14 residues. Germline trimming cut 7 bases from V and 6 bases from J; bases unmatched to any gene: 5. DNA for the CDR3: TGTGCCAGCAACGGACAGGGGGCTTCTCAGCCCCAGCATTTT. It yields the protein CASNGQGASQPQHF.

V and J are TRBV30 and TRBJ1-5, with 11 bases that match TRBD1. With V trimmed by 3 bases and J by 5 bases, 6 bases remained unmatched. CDR3 length: 15 residues. The germline CDR1 and CDR2 sequences are GTSNPN and SVGIG (reference sequence). As DNA, the CDR3 is TGTGCCTGGAGCCCGGACAGGGGGCACGATCAGCCCCAGCATTTT. Protein sequence: CAWSPDRGHDQPQHF.

This sequence joins TRBV28 and TRBJ2-5; 9 positions agree with TRBD2. V lost 3 bases and J lost 2; bases outside the gene matches: 19. CDR3 length: 20 amino acids. The germline V gene encodes CDR1 MDHEN and CDR2 SYDVKM. This CDR3 reads CASSFIIAGVAMTPQETQYF. The CDR3 DNA sequence: TGTGCCAGCAGTTTTATTATAGCGGGGGTCGCCATGACGCCTCAAGAGACCCAGTACTTC.

The chain recombines TRBV5-1 with TRBJ2-3; TRBD2 agrees at 12 bases. Germline CDR1 is SGHRS and CDR2 is YFSETQ. J was trimmed by 3 bases and V by 4 bases; bases with no gene match: 3. The CDR3 loop spans 15 amino acids. The CDR3 DNA reads TGCGCCAGCAGCCAACTAGCGGGAGGTACAGATACGCAGTATTTT. This encodes CASSQLAGGTDTQYF.

The chain combines TRBV5-8 with TRBJ2-1; D gene ambiguous. CDR3 size: 15 residues. Trimming cost V 0 bases and J 2 bases, with 9 bases left between them. Germline V lookup: CDR1 SGHTS, CDR2 YDEGEE. Here the CDR3 reads CASSLALSTYNEQFF. CDR3 DNA: TGTGCCAGCAGCTTGGCACTATCCACCTACAATGAGCAGTTCTTC.

The rearrangement uses TRBV5-1 and TRBJ1-2; 9 bases align to TRBD1. This CDR3 is built from 15 residues. V dropped 6 bases and J dropped 4; count of bases not matched to a gene: 10. CDR1 is SGHRS and CDR2 is YFSETQ in the germline V gene. CDR3 coding DNA: TGCGCCAGCACAGAAACCGGACAGGGGTTCTATGGCTACACCTTC. It is translated as CASTETGQGFYGYTF.

The rearrangement links TRBV7-8 to TRBJ2-2, with D perhaps matching TRBD2 (6 bases). Germline V lookup: CDR1 SGHVS, CDR2 FQNEAQ. With 5 bases removed from V and 7 bases from J, the gap between germline ends came to 8 bases. The CDR3 is 12 residues long. The CDR3 is CASSLSGGELFF. The CDR3 DNA reads as TGTGCCAGCAGCCTTAGCGGCGGGGAGCTGTTTTTT. Full variable domain (outside the CDR3, taken from reference TRBV7-8 and TRBJ2-2): GAGVSQSPRYKVAKRGQDVALRCDPISGHVSLFWYQQALGQGPEFLTYFQNEAQLDKSGLPSDRFFAERPEGSVSTLKIQRTQQEDSAVYLCASSLSGGELFFGEGSRLTVL.